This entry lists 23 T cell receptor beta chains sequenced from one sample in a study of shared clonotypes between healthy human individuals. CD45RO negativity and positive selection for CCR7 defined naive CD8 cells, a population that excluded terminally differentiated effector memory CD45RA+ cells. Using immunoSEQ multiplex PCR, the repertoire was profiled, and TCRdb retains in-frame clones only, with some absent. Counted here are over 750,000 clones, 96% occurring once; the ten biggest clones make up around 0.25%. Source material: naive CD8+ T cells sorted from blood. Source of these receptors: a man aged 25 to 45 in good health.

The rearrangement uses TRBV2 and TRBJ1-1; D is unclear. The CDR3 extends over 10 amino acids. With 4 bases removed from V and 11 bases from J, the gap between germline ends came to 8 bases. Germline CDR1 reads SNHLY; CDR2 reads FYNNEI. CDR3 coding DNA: TGTGCCAGCAGTGGAGAATGGGCTTTCTTT. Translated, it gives CASSGEWAFF.

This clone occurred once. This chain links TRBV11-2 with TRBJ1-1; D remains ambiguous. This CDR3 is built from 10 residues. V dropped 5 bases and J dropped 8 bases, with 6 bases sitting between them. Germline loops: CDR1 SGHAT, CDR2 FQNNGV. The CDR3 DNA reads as TGTGCCAGCAGCGGGGTCGAAGCTTTCTTT. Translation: CASSGVEAFF.

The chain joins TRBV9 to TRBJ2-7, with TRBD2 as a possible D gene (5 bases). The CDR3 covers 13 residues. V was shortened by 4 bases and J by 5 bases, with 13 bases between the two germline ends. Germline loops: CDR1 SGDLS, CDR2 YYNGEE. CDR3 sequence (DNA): TGTGCCAGCAGCCCAGACGGGAACCACGAGCAGTACTTC. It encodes CASSPDGNHEQYF.

CDR3 loop: CASSSGLAILDDEQFF. CDR3 sequence (DNA): TGTGCCAGCAGTTCCGGACTAGCTATTCTTGATGATGAGCAGTTCTTC. The V gene is TRBV28, the J gene TRBJ2-1; 8 bases line up with TRBD2. Germline values: CDR1 MDHEN, CDR2 SYDVKM. This CDR3 is 16 amino acids long. V was pared by 4 bases and J by 8 bases, with 13 bases of the junction left unmatched.

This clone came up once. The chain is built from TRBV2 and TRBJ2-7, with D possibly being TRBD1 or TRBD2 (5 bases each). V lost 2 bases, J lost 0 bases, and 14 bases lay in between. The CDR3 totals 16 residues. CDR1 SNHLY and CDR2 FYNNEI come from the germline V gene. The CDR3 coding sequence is TGTGCCAGCAGTGAAAATCCGGGACCCCCCTCCTACGAGCAGTACTTC. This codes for CASSENPGPPSYEQYF.

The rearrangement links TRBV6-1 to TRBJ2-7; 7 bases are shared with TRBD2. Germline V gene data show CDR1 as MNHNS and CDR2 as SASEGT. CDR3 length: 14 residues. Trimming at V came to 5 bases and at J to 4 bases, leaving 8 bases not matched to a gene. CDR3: CASSPRLANYEQYF. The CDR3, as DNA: TGTGCCAGCAGTCCGAGACTAGCAAATTACGAGCAGTACTTC.

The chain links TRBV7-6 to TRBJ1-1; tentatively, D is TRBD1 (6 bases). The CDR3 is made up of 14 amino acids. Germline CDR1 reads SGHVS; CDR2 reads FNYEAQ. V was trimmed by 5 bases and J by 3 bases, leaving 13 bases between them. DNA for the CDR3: TGTGCCAGCAGCGGGGGGCTTGGGGACACTGAAGCTTTCTTT. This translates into CASSGGLGDTEAFF.

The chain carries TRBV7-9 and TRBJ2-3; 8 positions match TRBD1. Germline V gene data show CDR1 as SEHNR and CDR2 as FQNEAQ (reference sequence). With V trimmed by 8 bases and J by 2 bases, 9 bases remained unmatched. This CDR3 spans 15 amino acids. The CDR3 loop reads CASGRTGYNTDTQYF. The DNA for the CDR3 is TGTGCCAGCGGACGGACAGGGTATAACACAGATACGCAGTATTTT. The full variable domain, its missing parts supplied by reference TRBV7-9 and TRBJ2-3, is DTGVSQNPRHKITKRGQNVTFRCDPISEHNRLYWYRQTLGQGPEFLTYFQNEAQLEKSRLLSDRFSAERPKGSFSTLEIQRTEQGDSAMYLCASGRTGYNTDTQYFGPGTRLTVL.

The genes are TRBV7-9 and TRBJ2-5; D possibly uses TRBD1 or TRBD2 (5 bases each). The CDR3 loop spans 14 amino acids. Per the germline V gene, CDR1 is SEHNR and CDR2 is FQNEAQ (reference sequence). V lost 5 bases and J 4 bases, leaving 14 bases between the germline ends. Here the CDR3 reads CASSDRWGLETQYF. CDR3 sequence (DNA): TGTGCCAGCAGCGACCGGTGGGGGTTAGAGACCCAGTACTTC.

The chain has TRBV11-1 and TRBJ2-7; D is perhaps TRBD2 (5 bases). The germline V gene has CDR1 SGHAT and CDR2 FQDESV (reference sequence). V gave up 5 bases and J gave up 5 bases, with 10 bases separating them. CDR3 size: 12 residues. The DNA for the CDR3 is TGTGCCAGCAGCCAACTAGGAGACGAGCAGTACTTC. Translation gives CASSQLGDEQYF.

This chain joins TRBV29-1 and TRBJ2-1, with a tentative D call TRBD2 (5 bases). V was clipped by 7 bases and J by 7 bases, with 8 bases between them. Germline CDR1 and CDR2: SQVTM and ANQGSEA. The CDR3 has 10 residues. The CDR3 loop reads CSAWENEQFF. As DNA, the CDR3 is TGCAGCGCGTGGGAGAATGAGCAGTTCTTC.

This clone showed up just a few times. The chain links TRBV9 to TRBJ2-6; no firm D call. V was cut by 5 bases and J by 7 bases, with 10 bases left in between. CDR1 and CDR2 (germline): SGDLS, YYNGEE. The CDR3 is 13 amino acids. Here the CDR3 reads CASSRPSANVLTF. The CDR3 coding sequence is TGTGCCAGCAGTCGGCCCTCAGCCAACGTCCTGACTTTC.

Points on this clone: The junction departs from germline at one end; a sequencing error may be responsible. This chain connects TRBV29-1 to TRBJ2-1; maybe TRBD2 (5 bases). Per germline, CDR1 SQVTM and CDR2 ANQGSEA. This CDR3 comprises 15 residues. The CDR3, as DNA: TGCAACGTTGAAGATCTAGCCAGAACGAACAATGAGCAGTTCTTC. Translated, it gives CNVEDLARTNNEQFF.

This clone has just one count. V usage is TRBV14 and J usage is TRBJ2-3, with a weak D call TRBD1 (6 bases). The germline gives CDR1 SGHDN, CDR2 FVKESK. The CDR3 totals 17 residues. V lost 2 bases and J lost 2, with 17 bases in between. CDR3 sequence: CASSQRFRGRDTDTQYF. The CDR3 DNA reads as TGTGCCAGCAGCCAACGGTTCAGGGGCCGAGACACAGATACGCAGTATTTT.

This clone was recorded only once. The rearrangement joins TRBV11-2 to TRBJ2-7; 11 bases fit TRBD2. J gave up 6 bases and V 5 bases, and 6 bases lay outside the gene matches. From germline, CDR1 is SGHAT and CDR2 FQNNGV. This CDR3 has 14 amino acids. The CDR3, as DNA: TGTGCCAGCAGCCGTCTAGCGGGAGGTATCGAGCAGTACTTC. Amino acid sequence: CASSRLAGGIEQYF.

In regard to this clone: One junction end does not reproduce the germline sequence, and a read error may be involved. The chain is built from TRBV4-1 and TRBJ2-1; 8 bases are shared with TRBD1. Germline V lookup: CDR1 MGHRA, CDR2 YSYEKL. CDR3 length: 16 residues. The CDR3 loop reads CASSQVPGGSNNEQFF. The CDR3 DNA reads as TGCGCCAGCAGCCAAGTCCCAGGGGGCTCCAACAATGAGCAGTTCTTC.

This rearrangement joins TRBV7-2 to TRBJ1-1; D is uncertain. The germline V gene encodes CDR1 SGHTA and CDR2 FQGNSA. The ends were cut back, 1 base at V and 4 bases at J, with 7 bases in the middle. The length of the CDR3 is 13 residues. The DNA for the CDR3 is TGTGCCAGCAGCTTAGGAGTGGGCACTGAAGCTTTCTTT. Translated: CASSLGVGTEAFF.

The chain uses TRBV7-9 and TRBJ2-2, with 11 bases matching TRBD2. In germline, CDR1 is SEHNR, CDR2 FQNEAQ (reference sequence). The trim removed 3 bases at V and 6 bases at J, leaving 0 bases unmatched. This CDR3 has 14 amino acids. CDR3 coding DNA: TGTGCCAGCAGCTTTAGCGGGAGGGCCGGGGAGCTGTTTTTT. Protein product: CASSFSGRAGELFF.

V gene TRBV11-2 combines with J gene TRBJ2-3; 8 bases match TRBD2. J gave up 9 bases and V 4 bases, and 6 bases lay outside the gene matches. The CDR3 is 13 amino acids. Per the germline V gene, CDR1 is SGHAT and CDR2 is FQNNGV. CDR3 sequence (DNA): TGTGCCAGCAGCTCTGAAGCGGGAGACACGCAGTATTTT. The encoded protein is CASSSEAGDTQYF. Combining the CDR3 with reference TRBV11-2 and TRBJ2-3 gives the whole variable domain EAGVAQSPRYKIIEKRQSVAFWCNPISGHATLYWYQQILGQGPKLLIQFQNNGVVDDSQLPKDRFSAERLKGVDSTLKIQPAKLEDSAVYLCASSSEAGDTQYFGPGTRLTVL.

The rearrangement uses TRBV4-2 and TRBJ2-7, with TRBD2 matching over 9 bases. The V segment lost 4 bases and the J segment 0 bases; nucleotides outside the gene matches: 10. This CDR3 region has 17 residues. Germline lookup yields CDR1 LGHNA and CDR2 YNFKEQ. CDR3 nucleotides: TGTGCCAGCAGCCCCCCGGGACTAGCCACACACTCCTACGAGCAGTACTTC. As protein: CASSPPGLATHSYEQYF.

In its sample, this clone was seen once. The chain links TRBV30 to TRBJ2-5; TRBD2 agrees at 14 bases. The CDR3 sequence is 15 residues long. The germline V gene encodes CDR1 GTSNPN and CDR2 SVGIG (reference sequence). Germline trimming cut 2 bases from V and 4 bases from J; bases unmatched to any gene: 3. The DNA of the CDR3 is TGTGCCTGGAGTACCGGGACTAGCGGGGGAGAGACCCAGTACTTC. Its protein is CAWSTGTSGGETQYF.

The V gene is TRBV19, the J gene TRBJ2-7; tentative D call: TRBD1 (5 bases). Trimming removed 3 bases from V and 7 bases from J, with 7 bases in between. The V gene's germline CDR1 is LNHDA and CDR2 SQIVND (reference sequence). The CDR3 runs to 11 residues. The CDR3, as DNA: TGTGCCAGTAGTATGGGGCCAGAGCAGTACTTC. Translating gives CASSMGPEQYF.

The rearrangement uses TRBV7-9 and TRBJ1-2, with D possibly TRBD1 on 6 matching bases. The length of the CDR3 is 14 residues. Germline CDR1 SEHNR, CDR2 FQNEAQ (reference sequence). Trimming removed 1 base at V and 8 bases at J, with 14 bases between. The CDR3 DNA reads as TGTGCCAGCAGCTTAGACACAGGGAGTAACGGCTACACCTTC. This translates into CASSLDTGSNGYTF.